Below, 11 T cell receptor beta chains from the same sample are listed, as sequenced in a study of T cells in Graves' hyperthyroidism and ophthalmopathy. Amplification targeted TCR beta CDR3 regions from RNA transcripts. When the TCR CDR3 underwent first-round RT-PCR, the HTBI primer set was used. TCRdb used MiXCR to reprocess the multiplex PCR reads, holding one entry per CDR3 protein. Of 250,000 or so distinct CDR3 sequences detected, 15% appear once; the ten largest clones hold 30% to 35%. Sequencing was performed on blood. These receptors were obtained from a woman between 45 and 60 years old with Graves' hyperthyroidism that later progressed to Graves' ophthalmopathy.

The CDR3 sequence: CASSSTGDPTYEQYF. The CDR3 nucleotides are TGTGCCAGCAGTTCAACAGGGGACCCCACCTACGAGCAGTACTTC. The chain uses TRBV12-3 or TRBV12-4 and TRBJ2-7; 7 positions agree with TRBD1. With 4 bases clipped from V and 2 bases from J, the junction kept 8 bases outside the gene matches. The CDR3 runs to 15 residues.

Ten or more counts support this clonotype. The chain has TRBV20-1 and TRBJ2-7, with 10 bases aligning to TRBD1. The CDR3 runs 13 residues. Germline CDR1 and CDR2: DFQATT and SNEGSKA (reference sequence). V lost 6 bases, J lost 3 bases, and 5 bases stayed unmatched. In nucleotides, the CDR3 is TGCAGTGCACCCGGGACAGGGGACTACGAGCAGTACTTC. This sequence encodes CSAPGTGDYEQYF.

Comments on this clonotype: A much larger clone lies a single base off, so this may be a read error. This chain links TRBV3-1 with TRBJ1-3; D uncertain. Looked up from germline, CDR1 is LGHDT and CDR2 is YNNKEL (reference sequence). V lost 4 bases and J lost 8, with 18 bases in between. The length of the CDR3 is 15 residues. The CDR3 DNA reads TGTGCCAGCAGCCCTAGGAGGGTTCTTGGCGACACCATATATTTT. It codes for CASSPRRVLGDTIYF.

This clonotype has at least ten counts. This chain links TRBV20-1 with TRBJ2-5; 9 bases fit TRBD1. V lost 6 bases to trimming and J lost 2 bases; unmatched junction nucleotides: 4. The CDR3 extends over 13 amino acids. Germline CDR1 reads DFQATT; CDR2 reads SNEGSKA (reference sequence). The CDR3 DNA follows: TGCAGTGCCCCCGGGACAGGGCAAGAGACCCAGTACTTC. Amino acid sequence: CSAPGTGQETQYF.

This clonotype was observed a handful of times. With a much larger clone just one base away, this may be a read error. The chain couples TRBV11-3 to TRBJ2-1, with TRBD1 as a possible D gene (6 bases). The germline V gene has CDR1 SGHNT and CDR2 YENEEA. The CDR3 is 13 residues long. The CDR3 is CVSSRQDHNEQFF. The CDR3 DNA is TGTGTCAGCAGCCGACAGGATCACAATGAGCAGTTCTTC.

This clonotype was recorded many times. The chain combines TRBV6-1 with TRBJ2-7; 7 nucleotides line up with TRBD1. CDR1 and CDR2 from the germline V gene are MNHNS and SASEGT. V shed 6 bases, J shed 0 bases, and the junction held 5 bases outside the gene matches. CDR3 length: 14 residues. The CDR3 DNA reads TGTGCCAGCAGCACCGGGGACAGCTCCTACGAGCAGTACTTC. This sequence encodes CASSTGDSSYEQYF.

This clonotype was seen ten or more times. The V and J genes are TRBV27 and TRBJ2-7, with D unresolved. Trimming shortened V by 8 bases and J by 7 bases, and 9 bases separated the two germline ends. Germline V gives CDR1 MNHEY, CDR2 SMNVEV (reference sequence). This CDR3 spans 10 amino acids. CDR3 nucleotide sequence: TGTGCCAGCGGCCTCTTAGAGCAGTACTTC. It encodes CASGLLEQYF.

This clonotype was recorded a few times. This may be a read error, as it is one base from a much larger clone. This rearrangement joins TRBV6-1 to TRBJ2-1, with a tentative D call TRBD1 (5 bases). Germline CDR1 is MNHNS and CDR2 is SASEGT. The CDR3 has 13 amino acids. Trimming took 2 bases from V and 5 from J, leaving 7 bases between them. The CDR3 region is CASSERGHNEQFF. In DNA, the CDR3 is TGTGCCAGCAGTGAAAGGGGTCACAATGAGCAGTTCTTC.

The CDR3 nucleotides are TGTGCCTGGAGTGATGGGGATTGGGCTGAAGCTTTCTTT. This gives the protein CAWSDGDWAEAFF. The chain couples TRBV30 to TRBJ1-1; D is unclear. The CDR3 runs 13 residues. Germline V lookup: CDR1 GTSNPN, CDR2 SVGIG (reference sequence). V was shortened by 1 base and J by 6 bases, with 12 bases between the two germline ends.

This clonotype was counted many times. The chain joins TRBV5-1 to TRBJ2-1; 11 bases are shared with TRBD2. The CDR3 is 18 residues long. Germline V CDR1 and CDR2: SGHRS, YFSETQ. V shed 0 bases, J shed 6 bases, and the junction held 11 bases outside the gene matches. CDR3 nucleotide sequence: TGCGCCAGCAGCTTGGTCAAAGGCCGACTAGCGGGGCCCAATGAGCAGTTCTTC. It translates to CASSLVKGRLAGPNEQFF.

J is TRBJ2-3 and V is TRBV4-1; unclear D gene. This CDR3 has 15 amino acids. Germline CDR1 and CDR2: MGHRA and YSYEKL. V dropped 4 bases and J dropped 4 bases, with 15 bases sitting between them. The CDR3 DNA sequence: TGCGCCAGCAGCCCCCGGGTAGGTCTCCCAGATACGCAGTATTTT. This gives the protein CASSPRVGLPDTQYF.